Presented here are 2 T cell receptor beta chains from one specimen sequenced in a study of metastatic and nonmetastatic thyroid tumors. TCRdb re-called the PCR reads through MiXCR. This table has tens of thousands of clones, approximately 18% appearing once. Not a single patient had been given any form of treatment at any point before undergoing thyroid surgery. Sequencing used blood. These receptors all come from a male donor with papillary thyroid cancer or a benign thyroid nodule (not recorded which). Some clones in this sample may be carry-over from other donors' samples.

This clone was picked up many times. This chain connects TRBV6-1 to TRBJ2-3; D might be TRBD2 (7 bases). The CDR3 extends over 15 amino acids. Looked up from germline, CDR1 is MNHNS and CDR2 is SASEGT. V lost 5 bases and J lost 0, with 12 bases in between. The CDR3 DNA is TGTGCCAGCAGTAGGGGGGGGCAGAGCACAGATACGCAGTATTTT. Translating it yields CASSRGGQSTDTQYF.

This clone has at least ten counts. The genes are TRBV3-1 and TRBJ1-3; 8 bases are a match to TRBD1. The length of the CDR3 is 17 residues. J lost 3 bases, V lost 5 bases, and 12 bases had no gene match. Looked up from germline, CDR1 is LGHDT and CDR2 is YNNKEL (reference sequence). This CDR3 reads CASSLMGQALFGNTIYF. CDR3 nucleotides: TGTGCCAGCAGCTTAATGGGACAGGCCCTATTTGGAAACACCATATATTTT. Full variable domain (remainder filled in from reference TRBV3-1 and TRBJ1-3): DTAVSQTPKYLVTQMGNDKSIKCEQNLGHDTMYWYKQDSKKFLKIMFSYNNKELIINETVPNRFSPKSPDKAHLNLHINSLELGDSAVYFCASSLMGQALFGNTIYFGEGSWLTVV.